This T cell receptor beta chain was recorded in a study of identical twins. TCRdb itself ran the 5' RACE reads through MiXCR, one entry per CDR3 protein. The top ten clones hold about 2.1% of a sample with fewer than 350,000 distinct CDR3 sequences, approximately 8% of them seen once. This same sample was also taken into another study, of yellow fever vaccine responses in identical twins.

The TCR originated in a woman aged 18-29 years in good health. Sample: memory (CD45RO+) T cells sorted from blood.

CDR3 in DNA: TGTGCCAGCAGTGACTGGGACAGTGAAGCTTTCTTT. Residues: CASSDWDSEAFF. The chain recombines TRBV25-1 with TRBJ1-1; TRBD1 matches 7 bases. The CDR3 is 12 amino acids. Germline V gives CDR1 MGHDK, CDR2 SYGVNS. J gave up 7 bases and V 3 bases, and 2 bases lay outside the gene matches.